The clone carrying this TCR beta chain was seen a single time. This record belongs to a study of blood T cell repertoires in COVID-19. Germline V gene data show CDR1 as ENHRY and CDR2 as SYGVKD. The trim removed 6 bases at V and 6 bases at J, leaving 5 bases unmatched. This CDR3 has 12 residues. Profiled with immunoSEQ multiplex PCR; TCRdb holds only in-frame clones, not every one. The sample carries about 15,000 clones, 65% to 85% recorded once. The V call is TRBV10-3, the J call TRBJ2-7, with 7 bases fitting TRBD1. The sample consisted of peripheral blood. The receptor was isolated from a human donor in a cohort sampled during active COVID-19. Written as DNA, the CDR3 is TGTGCCATCAGATCGACAGGGCCCGAGCAGTACTTC. It codes for CAIRSTGPEQYF.